The present T cell receptor beta chain was sequenced within a study of T cells in Graves' hyperthyroidism and ophthalmopathy. Findings and limits, study-wide: Among thyroid clonotypes expanded above 0.001, most also appeared in blood.

TCR beta CDR3 regions were amplified from RNA transcripts. The TCR CDR3 first-round RT-PCR relied on the HTBI primer set. TCRdb redid the calling of the multiplex PCR reads with MiXCR, one entry per CDR3 protein. The sample holds just under 750,000 distinct CDR3 sequences, around 40% seen once. CDR1 and CDR2 from the germline V gene are SGDLS and YYNGEE. V gave up 5 bases and J gave up 3 bases, with 8 bases separating them. This CDR3 is 13 amino acids long. This clonotype was observed a handful of times. Its antigen remains unidentified. Sequences were obtained from blood. This TCR derives from a woman in her forties with Graves' hyperthyroidism. The chain has TRBV9 and TRBJ2-2; no clear D gene. CDR3 nucleotides: TGTGCCAGCAGTGGCAGAGACACCGGGGAGCTGTTTTTT. It specifies CASSGRDTGELFF.